The 18 T cell receptor beta chains below were found in one sample sequenced in a study of human T cells and chemical hapten exposure. Time point denoted: pre-sensitization, week 0. Treatment: therapeutic diphenylcyclopropenone sensitization with weekly scalp DPC. Whole blood, unfractionated, served as the material for total RNA extraction. Each CDR3 protein is one row after TCRdb ran MiXCR on the RACE reads. The table includes roughly 56,000 distinct CDR3 sequences, about 9.6% detected once. This sample comprised whole blood, obtained in connection with sensitization to the hapten diphenylcyclopropenone (DPC). These receptors all stem from a woman in her thirties with alopecia areata. Some clones in this sample may be carry-over from other donors' samples.

This clonotype has more than one count but fewer than ten. This chain links TRBV18 with TRBJ2-3; possible D gene TRBD1, 6 bases. This CDR3 spans 13 amino acids. V gave up 8 bases and J gave up 0 bases, with 9 bases separating them. Germline V gene data show CDR1 as KGHSH and CDR2 as LQKENI. The CDR3 nucleotides are TGTGCCAGCGGGACATCTAGCACAGATACGCAGTATTTT. As protein: CASGTSSTDTQYF.

The chain combines TRBV11-2 with TRBJ1-1, with a tentative D call TRBD1 (6 bases). From germline, CDR1 is SGHAT and CDR2 FQNNGV. V lost 2 bases and J lost 0, with 16 bases in between. CDR3 length: 17 residues. CDR3 loop: CASSLTITGNMNTEAFF. CDR3 sequence (DNA): TGTGCCAGCAGCTTAACGATAACAGGGAATATGAACACTGAAGCTTTCTTT. Full variable domain (outside the CDR3, taken from reference TRBV11-2 and TRBJ1-1): EAGVAQSPRYKIIEKRQSVAFWCNPISGHATLYWYQQILGQGPKLLIQFQNNGVVDDSQLPKDRFSAERLKGVDSTLKIQPAKLEDSAVYLCASSLTITGNMNTEAFFGQGTRLTVV.

This clonotype was counted many times. V usage is TRBV7-2 and J usage is TRBJ1-1, with D perhaps matching TRBD1 (5 bases). V was clipped by 3 bases and J by 5 bases, with 13 bases between them. Germline V gene sequence: CDR1 SGHTA, CDR2 FQGNSA. The CDR3 covers 14 residues. CDR3 bases: TGTGCCAGCAGCTTCTCGAGGGGAGGTACTGAAGCTTTCTTT. Translated: CASSFSRGGTEAFF. Variable domain in full (rest from reference TRBV7-2 and TRBJ1-1): GAGVSQSPSNKVTEKGKDVELRCDPISGHTALYWYRQSLGQGLEFLIYFQGNSAPDKSGLPSDRFSAERTGGSVSTLTIQRTQQEDSAVYLCASSFSRGGTEAFFGQGTRLTVV.

DNA of the CDR3: TGTGCCAGCTCACCACCGGTGAGGGTATTGGATACGCAGTATTTT. It encodes CASSPPVRVLDTQYF. V gene TRBV18 combines with J gene TRBJ2-3; D possibly corresponds to TRBD2 (5 bases). Trimming stripped 0 bases from V and 6 bases from J, with 13 bases between. This CDR3 has 15 residues. Looked up from germline, CDR1 is KGHSH and CDR2 is LQKENI.

A few counts support this clonotype. DNA of the CDR3: TGTGCCAGCAGCGTGGACGCGTATGGCTACACCTTC. Its protein is CASSVDAYGYTF. V usage is TRBV7-9 and J usage is TRBJ1-2, with D unclear. V was trimmed by 5 bases and J by 5 bases, leaving 9 bases between them. CDR3 length equals 12 residues. Germline V gene lookup returns CDR1 SEHNR and CDR2 FQNEAQ (reference sequence).

This clonotype was seen many times. The chain is built from TRBV7-2 and TRBJ2-7, with 7 bases aligning to TRBD1. CDR3 size: 16 residues. The V gene end was trimmed by 1 base and the J gene end by 6 bases; junction bases not matched to a gene: 12. CDR1 and CDR2 from the germline V gene are SGHTA and FQGNSA. CDR3 residues: CASSLGMILTGAEQYF. As DNA, the CDR3 is TGTGCCAGCAGCTTAGGGATGATCCTTACAGGGGCCGAGCAGTACTTC. The full variable domain, in which reference TRBV7-2 and TRBJ2-7 provide the parts outside the CDR3, is GAGVSQSPSNKVTEKGKDVELRCDPISGHTALYWYRQSLGQGLEFLIYFQGNSAPDKSGLPSDRFSAERTGGSVSTLTIQRTQQEDSAVYLCASSLGMILTGAEQYFGPGTRLTVT.

As for this clonotype: An end of the junction does not agree with germline; a read error may underlie this. V is TRBV29-1 and J is TRBJ2-3; 11 bases map to TRBD2. Germline CDR1 and CDR2: SQVTM and ANQGSEA. This CDR3 is 15 amino acids long. CDR3 sequence reads: CCVTPLAGGTDTQYF. In nucleotides, the CDR3 is TGCTGCGTCACACCTCTAGCGGGGGGAACAGATACGCAGTATTTT.

The chain couples TRBV7-2 to TRBJ2-5; 12 bases line up with TRBD2. After removal of 5 bases from V and 4 bases from J, the junction contained 8 bases not matched to a gene. This CDR3 contains 16 residues. In germline, CDR1 is SGHTA, CDR2 FQGNSA. CDR3 in amino acids: CASSQPSGGAGETQYF. The CDR3 DNA follows: TGTGCCAGCAGCCAACCTAGCGGGGGGGCCGGAGAGACCCAGTACTTC. The full variable domain, its missing parts supplied by reference TRBV7-2 and TRBJ2-5, is GAGVSQSPSNKVTEKGKDVELRCDPISGHTALYWYRQSLGQGLEFLIYFQGNSAPDKSGLPSDRFSAERTGGSVSTLTIQRTQQEDSAVYLCASSQPSGGAGETQYFGPGTRLLVL.

This clonotype was counted only a few times. The chain links TRBV6-2 or TRBV6-3 to TRBJ1-5; TRBD1 aligns across 7 bases. This CDR3 is 15 amino acids long. V shed 2 bases, J shed 5 bases, and the junction held 6 bases outside the gene matches. CDR1 and CDR2 (germline): MNHEY, SVGEGT. CDR3 protein: CASSYPGTADQPQHF. The CDR3 DNA reads TGTGCCAGCAGTTACCCTGGGACAGCGGATCAGCCCCAGCATTTT.

This clonotype was recorded a few times. The CDR3 DNA reads as TGTGCCAGCACCCACCCCCGGGACAGGGGGTCGGCAGATACGCAGTATTTT. This codes for CASTHPRDRGSADTQYF. The rearrangement links TRBV7-9 to TRBJ2-3; 11 nucleotides agree with TRBD1. The length of the CDR3 is 17 residues. Germline lookup yields CDR1 SEHNR and CDR2 FQNEAQ (reference sequence). Germline trimming cut 7 bases from V and 4 bases from J; bases unmatched to any gene: 13.

The chain links TRBV18 to TRBJ2-4, with 8 bases lining up with TRBD1. V was pared by 6 bases and J by 3 bases, with 7 bases of the junction left unmatched. The CDR3 spans 15 residues. CDR1 KGHSH and CDR2 LQKENI come from the germline V gene. Here the CDR3 DNA reads TGTGCCAGCTCCCTGACAGGGGCGGACAAAAACATTCAGTACTTC. This encodes CASSLTGADKNIQYF.

This clonotype appeared many times. The chain combines TRBV27 with TRBJ1-5; maybe TRBD1 (5 bases). This CDR3 has 15 residues. CDR1 is MNHEY and CDR2 is SMNVEV in the germline V gene (reference sequence). V was clipped by 0 bases and J by 3 bases, with 9 bases between them. This chain's CDR3 is CASSLSGLYNQPQHF. In nucleotides, the CDR3 is TGTGCCAGCAGTTTATCGGGGCTTTACAATCAGCCCCAGCATTTT.

This clonotype was counted only a few times. The chain has TRBV7-2 and TRBJ1-3; 7 bases line up with TRBD1. This CDR3 contains 16 residues. The V and J ends lost 4 bases and 0 bases, in that order; junction bases with no gene match: 6. Germline CDR1 is SGHTA and CDR2 is FQGNSA. This CDR3 reads CASSSQGGYSGNTIYF. The CDR3 region has the DNA TGTGCCAGCAGCTCCCAGGGGGGTTACTCTGGAAACACCATATATTTT.

J is TRBJ1-1 and V is TRBV7-2; 11 nucleotides line up with TRBD1. In germline, CDR1 is SGHTA, CDR2 FQGNSA. V gave up 5 bases and J gave up 5 bases; unmatched junction bases: 4. The CDR3 extends over 14 amino acids. CDR3 coding DNA: TGTGCCAGCAGCCGGGACAGGGGGGAAACTGAAGCTTTCTTT. Residues: CASSRDRGETEAFF. The full variable domain, in which reference TRBV7-2 and TRBJ1-1 provide the parts outside the CDR3, is GAGVSQSPSNKVTEKGKDVELRCDPISGHTALYWYRQSLGQGLEFLIYFQGNSAPDKSGLPSDRFSAERTGGSVSTLTIQRTQQEDSAVYLCASSRDRGETEAFFGQGTRLTVV.

The chain has TRBV29-1 and TRBJ2-5, with D perhaps given as TRBD1 or TRBD2 (6 bases each). Germline V gives CDR1 SQVTM, CDR2 ANQGSEA. CDR3 length equals 13 residues. V lost 6 bases and J 2 bases, leaving 13 bases between the germline ends. For the CDR3, the DNA is TGCAGCGTGGGACGGGGGCCACAAGAGACCCAGTACTTC. Translation: CSVGRGPQETQYF. Full variable domain (outside the CDR3, taken from reference TRBV29-1 and TRBJ2-5): SAVISQKPSRDICQRGTSLTIQCQVDSQVTMMFWYRQQPGQSLTLIATANQGSEATYESGFVIDKFPISRPNLTFSTLTVSNMSPEDSSIYLCSVGRGPQETQYFGPGTRLLVL.

This chain joins TRBV12-3 or TRBV12-4 and TRBJ2-5, with no clear D. The CDR3 totals 11 residues. The V end was cut by 3 bases, the J end by 5 bases, with 4 bases between. CDR3 nucleotide sequence: TGTGCCAGCAGTTTTGCTGAGACCCAGTACTTC. This gives the protein CASSFAETQYF.

The sample holds many counts of this clonotype. This sequence joins TRBV4-1 and TRBJ1-4; D perhaps matches TRBD1 (6 bases). The CDR3 is 16 amino acids. Germline-derived CDR1 and CDR2 are MGHRA and YSYEKL. Trimming took off 4 bases at V and 0 bases at J, with 12 bases between the two ends. CDR3 sequence: CASSLQGISTNEKLFF. The CDR3 DNA reads TGCGCCAGCAGCCTACAGGGAATCTCAACTAATGAAAAACTGTTTTTT.

This clonotype came up a few times. This rearrangement joins TRBV6-2 or TRBV6-3 to TRBJ2-3; D remains ambiguous. Between the trimmed V and J ends, which lost 0 bases and 6 bases, there was a span of 10 bases. This CDR3 has 14 amino acids. Germline CDR1 and CDR2: MNHEY and SVGEGT. The CDR3 DNA reads as TGTGCCAGCAGTTACTCGAGCCCACTGGATACGCAGTATTTT. Translation: CASSYSSPLDTQYF.